The TCR beta chain under discussion was sequenced for a study of early T cells in non-severe SARS-CoV-2 infection. MiXCR, run by TCRdb on the 5' RACE reads, gives a single entry per CDR3 protein. The sample lists about 97,000 distinct CDR3 sequences; about 12% were seen once. The CDR3 length is 15 residues. Trimming removed 5 bases from V and 10 bases from J, with 20 bases in between. The clonotype originates from an adult who was a healthcare worker with PCR-confirmed SARS-CoV-2 infection or an uninfected control (not recorded which). The rearrangement uses TRBV12-3 or TRBV12-4 and TRBJ1-4; D possibly corresponds to TRBD1 (6 bases). Sequences were obtained from whole blood. The CDR3 coding sequence is TGTGCCAGCAGTCTCCTTGGACGGAAAGGGGGAAAACTGTTTTTT. Translation gives CASSLLGRKGGKLFF.